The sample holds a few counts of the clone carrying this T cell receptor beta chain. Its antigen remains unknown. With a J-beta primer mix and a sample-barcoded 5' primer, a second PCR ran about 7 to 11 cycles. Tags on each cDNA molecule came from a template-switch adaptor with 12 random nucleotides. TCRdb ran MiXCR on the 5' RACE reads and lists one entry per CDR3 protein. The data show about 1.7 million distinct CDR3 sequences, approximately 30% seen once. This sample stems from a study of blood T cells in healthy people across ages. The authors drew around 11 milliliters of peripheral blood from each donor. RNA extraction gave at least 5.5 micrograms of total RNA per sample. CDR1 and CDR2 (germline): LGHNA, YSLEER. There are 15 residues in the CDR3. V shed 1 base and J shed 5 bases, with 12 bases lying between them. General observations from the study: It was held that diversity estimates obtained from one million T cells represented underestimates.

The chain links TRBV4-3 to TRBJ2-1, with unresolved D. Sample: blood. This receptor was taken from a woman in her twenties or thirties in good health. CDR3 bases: TGCGCCAGCAGCCAAGCGTGGGATATAAACAATGAGCAGTTCTTC. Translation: CASSQAWDINNEQFF.